A single sample gave rise to the 20 T cell receptor beta chains below, sequenced in a study of breast tumors, draining lymph nodes, adjacent tissues. Each CDR3 protein gets one entry after TCRdb re-called the multiplex PCR reads with MiXCR. The table records about 130,000 distinct CDR3 sequences, about 20% of them present only once. Axillary draining lymph nodes of breast cancer patients supplied the node samples. The material sequenced was axillary lymph node tissue. The receptors come from a female donor with breast cancer. Some clones in this sample may be carry-over from other donors' samples.

This clonotype was recorded at least ten times. The chain has TRBV12-3 or TRBV12-4 and TRBJ2-7; D is uncertain. The CDR3 has 15 amino acids. Between the trimmed V and J ends, which lost 6 bases and 3 bases, there was a span of 18 bases. The CDR3 is CASSQRTLVGYEQYF. The CDR3 DNA reads as TGTGCCAGCAGCCAACGGACCCTCGTGGGCTACGAGCAGTACTTC.

This clonotype was seen many times. The V call is TRBV7-6, the J call TRBJ2-3, with 9 bases fitting TRBD2. V lost 1 base and J lost 4; bases outside the gene matches: 6. The CDR3 length is 16 residues. Germline loops: CDR1 SGHVS, CDR2 FNYEAQ. Written as DNA, the CDR3 is TGTGCCAGCAGCTTAGTTGCGGGAGGGCAGTCAGATACGCAGTATTTT. As protein: CASSLVAGGQSDTQYF.

This clonotype was seen ten or more times. The CDR3 here is CSVEGQNTGELFF. In DNA, the CDR3 is TGCAGCGTTGAGGGACAGAACACCGGGGAGCTGTTTTTT. V usage is TRBV29-1 and J usage is TRBJ2-2, with D possibly matching TRBD1 (6 bases). CDR3 length: 13 residues. From germline, CDR1 is SQVTM and CDR2 ANQGSEA. Trimming stripped 3 bases from V and 1 base from J, with 6 bases between.

This clonotype was picked up many times. V and J are TRBV12-3 or TRBV12-4 and TRBJ2-3, with TRBD2 matching 9 bases. The CDR3 sequence is 16 residues long. V lost 4 bases to trimming and J lost 3 bases; unmatched junction nucleotides: 8. This CDR3 is CASSSDISGSTDTQYF. CDR3 DNA sequence: TGTGCCAGCAGTTCTGATATTAGCGGGAGTACAGATACGCAGTATTTT.

This clonotype was counted ten times or more. The gene calls are TRBV20-1 and TRBJ2-1; D may match TRBD1 or TRBD2 (5 bases each). Germline CDR1 DFQATT, CDR2 SNEGSKA (reference sequence). CDR3 length: 15 amino acids. V dropped 3 bases and J dropped 6 bases, with 18 bases sitting between them. CDR3 sequence reads: CSASGWQGGGNEQFF. DNA of the CDR3: TGCAGTGCTAGTGGCTGGCAGGGTGGGGGCAATGAGCAGTTCTTC.

There are a few counts of this clonotype. The CDR3: CASSYRGQGRNQPQHF. In DNA form, the CDR3 reads TGTGCCAGCTCCTACCGAGGACAGGGACGCAATCAGCCCCAGCATTTT. V is TRBV18 and J is TRBJ1-5, with 8 positions matching TRBD1. Trimming removed 6 bases from V and 2 bases from J; junction bases left unmatched: 9. Per the germline V gene, CDR1 is KGHSH and CDR2 is LQKENI. The CDR3 is 16 amino acids.

This clonotype was seen repeatedly, ten times or more. The chain is built from TRBV6-5 and TRBJ2-1; D is possibly TRBD2 (5 bases). The CDR3 totals 16 residues. Germline V lookup: CDR1 MNHEY, CDR2 SVGAGI. The V end was cut by 4 bases, the J end by 8 bases, with 21 bases between. The CDR3 bases are TGTGCCAGCAGTTCCCCCAGATCGAGGGCCGGGGATGAGCAGTTCTTC. It translates to CASSSPRSRAGDEQFF.

This clonotype came up many times. The genes are TRBV5-1 and TRBJ2-1; 11 bases align to TRBD1. V lost 4 bases, J lost 2 bases, and 5 bases stayed unmatched. The length of the CDR3 is 16 residues. Germline V lookup: CDR1 SGHRS, CDR2 YFSETQ. The CDR3 spells CASSGGTGGPYNEQFF. In nucleotides, the CDR3 is TGCGCCAGCAGCGGGGGGACAGGGGGTCCCTACAATGAGCAGTTCTTC.

This chain uses TRBV28 with TRBJ2-7; D remains ambiguous. Germline CDR1 and CDR2: MDHEN and SYDVKM. The CDR3 totals 14 residues. Trimming left V 1 base short and J 2 bases short, with 9 bases between. The CDR3 sequence is CASSLFRPPYEQYF. Here the CDR3 DNA reads TGTGCCAGCAGTTTATTTAGGCCACCCTACGAGCAGTACTTC.

Ten or more counts support this clonotype. The junction does not match germline at one end; this may be a read error. The chain carries TRBV20-1 and TRBJ1-2; a possible D gene is TRBD1 (6 bases). Germline loops: CDR1 DFQATT, CDR2 SNEGSKA (reference sequence). This CDR3 contains 12 residues. CDR3 nucleotides: TGCAGTGCTAGAGGAGCTACAGGGATTTGGTGGTTT. Its translation is CSARGATGIWWF.

This clonotype was picked up many times. The V and J genes are TRBV28 and TRBJ1-6; the match to TRBD1 covers 9 bases. CDR1 is MDHEN and CDR2 is SYDVKM in the germline V gene. J lost 10 bases, V lost 7 bases, and 11 bases had no gene match. The CDR3 is 15 residues long. The CDR3 region is CASTHSHRGLSPLHF. The DNA for the CDR3 is TGTGCCAGCACCCATAGTCACAGGGGGCTGTCACCCCTCCACTTT.

At least ten counts were recorded for this clonotype. The rearrangement links TRBV5-1 to TRBJ2-7; 10 nucleotides match TRBD1. Germline V gives CDR1 SGHRS, CDR2 YFSETQ. V was clipped by 4 bases and J by 3 bases; unmatched bases: 7. This CDR3 has 15 residues. The CDR3 coding sequence is TGCGCCAGCAGCCCCTGGACAGGGGGGGACTACGAGCAGTACTTC. As protein: CASSPWTGGDYEQYF.

Concerning this clonotype itself: This may be a read error: a much more frequent sequence differs by one nucleotide. The chain carries TRBV4-1 and TRBJ2-3; 13 bases are shared with TRBD2. Trimming at V came to 6 bases and at J to 5 bases, leaving 8 bases not matched to a gene. This CDR3 contains 16 residues. Germline V CDR1 and CDR2: MGHRA, YSYEKL. In nucleotides, the CDR3 is TGCGCCAGCAGGATTGGACTAGCGGGAGCAAGAGATACGCAGTATTTT. Protein: CASRIGLAGARDTQYF.

About this clonotype: Being one base from a much bigger clone, this may be a read error. This chain connects TRBV6-6 to TRBJ2-3; D gene ambiguous. V was clipped by 0 bases and J by 6 bases, with 7 bases between them. The CDR3 runs 13 residues. In germline, CDR1 is MNHNY, CDR2 SVGAGI (reference sequence). The CDR3 here is CASSYSILDTQYF. The CDR3 DNA sequence: TGTGCCAGCAGTTACTCGATACTCGATACGCAGTATTTT.

The sample holds many counts of this clonotype. The chain has TRBV19 and TRBJ2-7, with D possibly TRBD2 on 5 matching bases. The CDR3 spans 14 residues. Deletions cut 9 bases from V and 1 base from J, with 16 bases between. Germline V gene lookup returns CDR1 LNHDA and CDR2 SQIVND (reference sequence). This chain's CDR3 is CASGRGSGSYEQYF. Here the CDR3 DNA reads TGTGCCAGCGGACGGGGTTCGGGGTCCTACGAGCAGTACTTC. The whole variable domain, remainder taken from reference TRBV19 and TRBJ2-7, is DGGITQSPKYLFRKEGQNVTLSCEQNLNHDAMYWYRQDPGQGLRLIYYSQIVNDFQKGDIAEGYSVSREKKESFPLTVTSAQKNPTAFYLCASGRGSGSYEQYFGPGTRLTVT.

This clonotype has a count of ten or more. The V call is TRBV2, the J call TRBJ2-1; 13 bases fit TRBD2. Germline lookup yields CDR1 SNHLY and CDR2 FYNNEI. V dropped 6 bases and J dropped 4; count of bases not matched to a gene: 3. CDR3 length equals 15 residues. The CDR3 DNA sequence: TGTGCCAGCAGACTGGGACTAGCGGGGTACAATGAGCAGTTCTTC. It translates to CASRLGLAGYNEQFF.

This clonotype was detected ten times or more. This sequence joins TRBV9 and TRBJ1-6; D not resolved. V shed 1 base and J shed 13 bases, with 12 bases lying between them. This CDR3 is 13 amino acids long. Germline assignment: CDR1 SGDLS and CDR2 YYNGEE. The CDR3 is CASSVRPNHPLHF. In DNA form, the CDR3 reads TGTGCCAGCAGCGTACGCCCAAATCACCCCCTCCACTTT.

On this clonotype itself: This is likely a read error, given that the CDR3 carries no conserved phenylalanine or tryptophan at its end. Here the CDR3 DNA reads TGTGCCAGCAGCCCATTCCCCGGGGAGCTGTTTTCT. Its translation is CASSPFPGELFS. The gene calls are TRBV3-1 and TRBJ2-2; D unclear. V lost 4 bases and J 6 bases, leaving 6 bases between the germline ends. Germline CDR1 and CDR2: LGHDT and YNNKEL (reference sequence). The CDR3 covers 12 residues.

This clonotype was picked up many times. The rearrangement joins TRBV20-1 to TRBJ2-5; perhaps TRBD2 as D (7 bases). This CDR3 has 13 amino acids. With 3 bases removed from V and 4 bases from J, the gap between germline ends came to 12 bases. Looked up from germline, CDR1 is DFQATT and CDR2 is SNEGSKA (reference sequence). CDR3 sequence (DNA): TGCAGTGCTAGGGACGGGGGGCGAGAGACCCAGTACTTC. This translates into CSARDGGRETQYF.

This clonotype has ten or more counts. The rearrangement joins TRBV7-9 to TRBJ1-2; 10 nucleotides match TRBD1. This CDR3 region has 13 residues. Germline V gene lookup returns CDR1 SEHNR and CDR2 FQNEAQ (reference sequence). V was pared by 10 bases and J by 4 bases, with 6 bases of the junction left unmatched. CDR3: CATPGQGLYGYTF. The CDR3 coding sequence is TGTGCCACCCCGGGACAGGGGCTCTATGGCTACACCTTC.